The following is a T cell receptor beta chain sequence with its context. Mismatch with germline at one junction end may stem from a read error. This specimen belongs to a study of cytomegalovirus exposure and HLA in healthy donors. At the level of the study: Early released data comprised about 90 million unique TCRs from HLA-typed donors.

The PCR contained 60 Vbeta and 13 Jbeta primers. Sequenced by immunoSEQ multiplex PCR; TCRdb stores in-frame clones only, minus some. Here the sample spans under 150,000 clones, roughly 80% being singletons. The CDR3 sequence is 15 residues long. The germline CDR1 and CDR2 sequences are SEHNR and FQNEAQ (reference sequence). Sequencing used PBMCs. V and J are TRBV7-9 and TRBJ1-1; 7 bases are shared with TRBD1. The receptor's source is a male donor in good health and CMV-seronegative. CDR3 sequence (DNA): TGTTCCAGCAGCTTAGCGATCCGGGACAGCACTGAAGCTTTCTTT. Residues: CSSSLAIRDSTEAFF.